Listed below are T cell receptor beta chains from one sample, sequenced in a study of blood T cell repertoires in COVID-19. Data came from immunoSEQ multiplex PCR; TCRdb stores just in-frame clones and leaves some out. This sample carries under 350,000 clones, 75% to 90% of them seen once, and the ten largest clones take 11%. The sample consisted of peripheral blood. These receptors all come from a woman between 70 and 85 years old with acute or convalescent COVID-19. Both conserved end residues are part of each CDR3. Fields, in order: V gene, D gene, clone size, J gene, CDR3 protein, CDR3 DNA. D genes are given only for firm matches. Rows give clone size only sometimes, using once, few, many, or a class for an expanded clone.

TRBV5-1,TRBD1,-,TRBJ1-3,CASSLGDRDRNTIYF,TGCGCCAGCAGCTTGGGGGACAGGGATAGAAACACCATATATTTT
TRBV27,TRBD1,-,TRBJ2-5,CASSTTGVLGTQYF,TGTGCCAGCAGCACGACAGGGGTCCTCGGGACCCAGTACTTC
TRBV6-5,TRBD1,-,TRBJ1-2,CASSRDRAYGYTF,TGTGCCAGCAGCCGCGACAGGGCCTATGGCTACACCTTC
TRBV5-4,-,-,TRBJ1-1,CASSSGATNTEAFF,TGTGCCAGCAGTTCTGGAGCAACGAACACTGAAGCTTTCTTT
TRBV6-5,-,-,TRBJ2-6,CASNGHSGANVLTF,TGTGCCAGCAATGGACACTCTGGGGCCAACGTCCTGACTTTC
TRBV6-1,TRBD2,-,TRBJ2-5,CASSGGLAGGLQETQYF,TGTGCCAGCAGTGGAGGACTAGCGGGGGGTTTGCAAGAGACCCAGTACTTC
TRBV5-4,-,-,TRBJ1-2,CASTAEERYGYTF,TGTGCCAGCACCGCCGAGGAACGCTATGGCTACACCTTC
TRBV5-1,TRBD2,-,TRBJ2-1,CASSPGTSPNEQFF,TGCGCCAGCAGCCCCGGGACTAGCCCCAATGAGCAGTTCTTC
TRBV10-3,TRBD1,few,TRBJ1-3,CATLDRGPGNTIYF,TGTGCCACCTTAGACAGGGGGCCTGGAAACACCATATATTTT
TRBV4-1,-,few,TRBJ1-1,CASSQDRGGRAFF,TGCGCCAGCAGCCAAGATAGGGGGGGGCGAGCTTTCTTT
TRBV18,-,-,TRBJ1-2,CASSPPGRGGGYTF,TGTGCCAGCTCACCACCGGGCAGGGGCGGTGGCTACACCTTC
TRBV15,-,-,TRBJ1-5,CATSREGRKANQPQHF,TGTGCCACCAGCCGGGAAGGAAGAAAGGCCAATCAGCCCCAGCATTTT
TRBV18,-,-,TRBJ1-2,CASSPTDPRGYTF,TGTGCCAGCTCACCAACAGACCCTCGAGGCTACACCTTC
TRBV19,TRBD1,few,TRBJ1-1,CASSIKGASTEAFF,TGTGCCAGTAGTATAAAGGGGGCGAGCACTGAAGCTTTCTTT
TRBV5-4,-,-,TRBJ1-1,CASSSYTEAFF,TGTGCCAGCTCCTCCTACACTGAAGCTTTCTTT
TRBV6-5,-,-,TRBJ1-1,CASRARGGHSEAFF,TGTGCCAGCAGGGCCCGGGGGGGGCACAGCGAAGCTTTCTTT
TRBV5-1,-,-,TRBJ2-1,CASSLDRALHSGNEQFF,TGCGCCAGCAGCTTGGACAGAGCGTTACACTCGGGGAATGAGCAGTTCTTC
TRBV20-1,-,-,TRBJ1-2,CSASRGGYGYTF,TGCAGTGCTAGTAGGGGAGGGTATGGCTACACCTTC
TRBV5-4,TRBD1,-,TRBJ2-5,CASSTPKQGVETQYF,TGTGCCAGCAGCACGCCCAAACAGGGGGTTGAGACCCAGTACTTC